The 27 T cell receptor beta chains given below trace back to one sample, sequenced in a study of blood T cell repertoires in COVID-19. Data came from immunoSEQ multiplex PCR; TCRdb stores just in-frame clones and leaves some out. This sample has some 520,000 clones, with approximately 89% found just once. The sequenced sample was peripheral blood. These receptors were taken from a man aged 18 to 29 with COVID-19, enrolled during active disease.

J is TRBJ2-7 and V is TRBV7-9; 7 bases align to TRBD1. After removal of 4 bases from V and 2 bases from J, the junction contained 8 bases not matched to a gene. This CDR3 contains 15 residues. CDR1 and CDR2 from the germline V gene are SEHNR and FQNEAQ (reference sequence). The CDR3, as DNA: TGTGCCAGCAGCTCAGCCGGGACAGCGACCTACGAGCAGTACTTC. Encoded protein: CASSSAGTATYEQYF. Combining the CDR3 with reference TRBV7-9 and TRBJ2-7 gives the whole variable domain DTGVSQNPRHKITKRGQNVTFRCDPISEHNRLYWYRQTLGQGPEFLTYFQNEAQLEKSRLLSDRFSAERPKGSFSTLEIQRTEQGDSAMYLCASSSAGTATYEQYFGPGTRLTVT.

This clone was recorded a few times. This chain connects TRBV7-2 to TRBJ2-3; 9 bases line up with TRBD1. From germline, CDR1 is SGHTA and CDR2 FQGNSA. Trimming removed 5 bases from V and 5 bases from J; junction bases left unmatched: 5. This CDR3 has 14 amino acids. CDR3 region: CASSPGQGIDTQYF. The CDR3, as DNA: TGTGCCAGCAGCCCCGGACAGGGGATAGATACGCAGTATTTT.

The V call is TRBV6-5, the J call TRBJ2-7; 7 nucleotides align to TRBD2. The CDR3 is 16 amino acids. With V trimmed by 2 bases and J by 2 bases, 9 bases remained unmatched. CDR1 and CDR2 from the germline V gene are MNHEY and SVGAGI. DNA of the CDR3: TGTGCCAGCAGTTACGGGCGACTAGCCCAAGCCTACGAGCAGTACTTC. It is translated as CASSYGRLAQAYEQYF.

The V and J genes are TRBV6-5 and TRBJ2-7; D may be TRBD2 (5 bases). Germline loops: CDR1 MNHEY, CDR2 SVGAGI. The CDR3 length is 14 residues. Trimming removed 7 bases from V and 4 bases from J, with 17 bases in between. The DNA for the CDR3 is TGTGCCAGCACCATCCGGGGAGTGGATTACGAGCAGTACTTC. Protein product: CASTIRGVDYEQYF.

The chain employs TRBV19 and TRBJ2-2; D unclear. Trimming left V 3 bases short and J 1 base short, with 6 bases between. Germline values: CDR1 LNHDA, CDR2 SQIVND (reference sequence). This CDR3 has 14 amino acids. The CDR3 nucleotides read TGTGCCAGTAGTATGGGCCAGAACACCGGGGAGCTGTTTTTT. This codes for CASSMGQNTGELFF.

The J gene is TRBJ2-5, the V gene TRBV20-1; 7 bases map to TRBD2. The germline V gene encodes CDR1 DFQATT and CDR2 SNEGSKA (reference sequence). The ends lost 3 bases at V and 2 bases at J; junction bases unmatched: 9. The CDR3 loop spans 15 amino acids. CDR3 protein: CSASWSSGTQETQYF. CDR3 DNA sequence: TGCAGTGCTAGTTGGTCTAGCGGAACGCAAGAGACCCAGTACTTC.

The chain carries TRBV5-4 and TRBJ2-1, with 8 bases fitting TRBD2. Germline loops: CDR1 SGHNT, CDR2 YYREEE (reference sequence). The ends lost 4 bases at V and 6 bases at J; junction bases unmatched: 6. This CDR3 has 14 amino acids. The CDR3: CASSTRGGPNEQFF. DNA of the CDR3: TGTGCCAGCAGCACCCGGGGGGGGCCCAATGAGCAGTTCTTC.

This clone was observed at least ten times. The chain couples TRBV7-9 to TRBJ2-1; TRBD1 aligns across 9 bases. The CDR3 runs 15 residues. Trimming removed 5 bases from V and 5 bases from J; junction bases left unmatched: 7. In germline, CDR1 is SEHNR, CDR2 FQNEAQ (reference sequence). This CDR3 reads CASSPMGQGNNEQFF. DNA for the CDR3: TGTGCCAGCAGCCCTATGGGACAGGGAAACAATGAGCAGTTCTTC.

The chain uses TRBV29-1 and TRBJ1-2; possibly TRBD1 for D (5 bases). The CDR3 totals 15 residues. Germline CDR1 reads SQVTM; CDR2 reads ANQGSEA. The V and J ends lost 4 bases and 6 bases respectively, with 21 bases between them. CDR3 sequence (DNA): TGCAGCGTTGCCACCTTGGTGGGGCTGGCGGATGGCTACACCTTC. Protein sequence: CSVATLVGLADGYTF.

The chain recombines TRBV3-1 (or the pseudogene TRBV3-2) with TRBJ2-7; D unresolved. Germline-derived CDR1 and CDR2 are LGHDT and YNNKEL (reference sequence). V was pared by 6 bases and J by 3 bases, with 9 bases between. This CDR3 has 12 amino acids. The CDR3 DNA reads as TGTGCCAGCAGTAAAACAATCTACGAGCAGTACTTC. Protein product: CASSKTIYEQYF.

This chain uses TRBV30 with TRBJ2-3; 7 nucleotides match TRBD1. Trimming removed 4 bases from V and 6 bases from J; junction bases left unmatched: 7. The CDR3 length is 13 residues. Germline lookup yields CDR1 GTSNPN and CDR2 SVGIG (reference sequence). The CDR3 protein is CAWTTGVRDTQYF. In DNA, the CDR3 is TGTGCCTGGACAACAGGGGTCAGGGATACGCAGTATTTT.

This clone was recorded only once. The J gene is TRBJ2-2, the V gene TRBV15; tentatively, D is TRBD2 (5 bases). V dropped 4 bases and J dropped 4 bases, with 13 bases sitting between them. The CDR3 covers 15 residues. From germline, CDR1 is LNHNV and CDR2 YYDKDF (reference sequence). The CDR3, as DNA: TGTGCCACCAGCACGAAAACTCTAGCCACCGGGGAGCTGTTTTTT. Encoded protein: CATSTKTLATGELFF. The entire variable domain, with the rest obtained from reference TRBV15 and TRBJ2-2, is as follows: DAMVIQNPRYQVTQFGKPVTLSCSQTLNHNVMYWYQQKSSQAPKLLFHYYDKDFNNEADTPDNFQSRRPNTSFCFLDIRSPGLGDTAMYLCATSTKTLATGELFFGEGSRLTVL.

This chain connects TRBV13 to TRBJ1-1; no definite D call. CDR1 PRHDT and CDR2 FYEKMQ come from the germline V gene (reference sequence). Between the trimmed V and J ends, which lost 7 bases and 7 bases, there was a span of 16 bases. The CDR3 runs to 13 residues. CDR3 coding DNA: TGTGCCAGCACCCCGAGGGAGTTGAGTGAAGCTTTCTTT. Protein sequence: CASTPRELSEAFF. Looking up the rest from reference TRBV13 and TRBJ1-1 gives the full variable domain: AAGVIQSPRHLIKEKRETATLKCYPIPRHDTVYWYQQGPGQDPQFLISFYEKMQSDKGSIPDRFSAQQFSDYHSELNMSSLELGDSALYFCASTPRELSEAFFGQGTRLTVV.

The chain links TRBV18 to TRBJ1-1; 9 bases are a match to TRBD1. Germline lookup yields CDR1 KGHSH and CDR2 LQKENI. Unmatched junction bases numbered 9, after V lost 3 bases and J lost 4 bases. The CDR3 has 16 amino acids. The CDR3 sequence is CASSPTGTGTGTEAFF. The CDR3 DNA follows: TGTGCCAGCTCACCCACTGGGACAGGGACGGGCACTGAAGCTTTCTTT.

The rearrangement joins TRBV2 to TRBJ1-1, with a weak D call TRBD1 (5 bases). The germline V gene has CDR1 SNHLY and CDR2 FYNNEI. Deletions cut 5 bases from V and 2 bases from J, with 9 bases between. This CDR3 is 13 amino acids long. CDR3 DNA: TGTGCCAGCAGTAAAGACAGAAACACTGAAGCTTTCTTT. It translates to CASSKDRNTEAFF.

This rearrangement joins TRBV5-4 to TRBJ2-5; 14 positions agree with TRBD2. The CDR3 is 18 residues long. Per the germline V gene, CDR1 is SGHNT and CDR2 is YYREEE (reference sequence). The V gene end was trimmed by 4 bases and the J gene end by 4 bases; junction bases not matched to a gene: 12. The CDR3 DNA sequence: TGTGCCAGCAGCCCGCAACTTGGGACTAGCGGGAGTAGAGAGACCCAGTACTTC. Translation gives CASSPQLGTSGSRETQYF.

V is TRBV5-6 and J is TRBJ2-1; D is unresolved. Per germline, CDR1 SGHDT and CDR2 YYEEEE. This CDR3 is 12 amino acids long. The germline V and J ends were trimmed by 2 bases and 4 bases, with 4 bases remaining between them. The CDR3 bases are TGTGCCAGCAGCTTCCAATACAATGAGCAGTTCTTC. Translated: CASSFQYNEQFF. Filled out from reference TRBV5-6 and TRBJ2-1, the complete variable domain reads DAGVTQSPTHLIKTRGQQVTLRCSPKSGHDTVSWYQQALGQGPQFIFQYYEEEERQRGNFPDRFSGHQFPNYSSELNVNALLLGDSALYLCASSFQYNEQFFGPGTRLTVL.

The rearrangement uses TRBV9 and TRBJ2-3; D remains ambiguous. Trimming removed 0 bases at V and 0 bases at J, with 11 bases between. The CDR3 covers 16 residues. CDR1 and CDR2 from the germline V gene are SGDLS and YYNGEE. The CDR3 sequence is CASSVGQVTSTDTQYF. The CDR3 bases are TGTGCCAGCAGCGTAGGTCAGGTTACTAGCACAGATACGCAGTATTTT.

This clone occurred once. V usage is TRBV7-9 and J usage is TRBJ2-6, with a tentative D call TRBD2 (6 bases). The CDR3 covers 16 residues. The germline V gene encodes CDR1 SEHNR and CDR2 FQNEAQ (reference sequence). Trimming took off 5 bases at V and 6 bases at J, with 17 bases between the two ends. In nucleotides, the CDR3 is TGTGCCAGCAGCCCGACTAGAGTCCTGGCGGCCAACGTCCTGACTTTC. It translates to CASSPTRVLAANVLTF. The entire variable domain, with the rest obtained from reference TRBV7-9 and TRBJ2-6, is as follows: DTGVSQNPRHKITKRGQNVTFRCDPISEHNRLYWYRQTLGQGPEFLTYFQNEAQLEKSRLLSDRFSAERPKGSFSTLEIQRTEQGDSAMYLCASSPTRVLAANVLTFGAGSRLTVL.

This chain links TRBV5-1 with TRBJ1-2, with TRBD1 matching 8 bases. Germline V lookup: CDR1 SGHRS, CDR2 YFSETQ. V dropped 0 bases and J dropped 0; count of bases not matched to a gene: 1. The CDR3 is 15 residues long. The CDR3 loop is CASSLGDRTNYGYTF. CDR3 nucleotides: TGCGCCAGCAGCTTGGGGGACAGGACTAACTATGGCTACACCTTC. The whole variable domain, filled in from reference TRBV5-1 and TRBJ1-2, reads KAGVTQTPRYLIKTRGQQVTLSCSPISGHRSVSWYQQTPGQGLQFLFEYFSETQRNKGNFPGRFSGRQFSNSRSEMNVSTLELGDSALYLCASSLGDRTNYGYTFGSGTRLTVV.

The chain links TRBV19 to TRBJ1-4; 12 positions match TRBD1. Germline V gives CDR1 LNHDA, CDR2 SQIVND (reference sequence). The length of the CDR3 is 13 residues. J was trimmed by 11 bases and V by 6 bases; bases with no gene match: 4. CDR3 residues: CASRGQGASKLFF. CDR3 coding DNA: TGTGCCAGTAGGGGACAGGGGGCGTCGAAACTGTTTTTT.

The chain joins TRBV2 to TRBJ1-5; TRBD1 agrees at 10 bases. Germline V gene sequence: CDR1 SNHLY, CDR2 FYNNEI. The CDR3 totals 15 residues. V dropped 6 bases and J dropped 5; count of bases not matched to a gene: 7. As DNA, the CDR3 is TGTGCCAGCAGATATTCCGGGACAGGGGATCAGCCCCAGCATTTT. It yields the protein CASRYSGTGDQPQHF.

The chain is built from TRBV2 and TRBJ2-7, with a tentative D call TRBD1 (6 bases). Trimming cost V 7 bases and J 0 bases, with 10 bases left between them. This CDR3 is 13 amino acids long. Germline V CDR1 and CDR2: SNHLY, FYNNEI. DNA of the CDR3: TGTGCCAGCACTGGACAGCACTCCTACGAGCAGTACTTC. Its protein is CASTGQHSYEQYF.

In DNA form, the CDR3 reads TGTGCCAGCAGCTTGGTAAGCAGGCCGACCATGAACACTGAAGCTTTCTTT. It specifies CASSLVSRPTMNTEAFF. V gene TRBV5-8 combines with J gene TRBJ1-1; the D is unclear. CDR1 and CDR2 (germline): SGHTS, YDEGEE. Trimming removed 0 bases at V and 0 bases at J, with 15 bases between. The CDR3 consists of 17 residues.

The chain is built from TRBV5-1 and TRBJ2-1, with a possible D match to TRBD1 (6 bases). From germline, CDR1 is SGHRS and CDR2 YFSETQ. The CDR3 runs 15 residues. Trimming pared 6 bases from V and 6 bases from J, leaving 19 bases between. The CDR3 reads CASTLGQFTPNEQFF. CDR3 DNA sequence: TGCGCCAGCACCTTAGGACAGTTCACGCCCAATGAGCAGTTCTTC.

CDR3 bases: TGTGCCAGCAGTACGCAGGGGACGTTATATGGCTACACCTTC. This sequence encodes CASSTQGTLYGYTF. V is TRBV2 and J is TRBJ1-2; D is perhaps TRBD1 (6 bases). Per the germline V gene, CDR1 is SNHLY and CDR2 is FYNNEI. The CDR3 has 14 residues. V was cut by 5 bases and J by 5 bases, with 15 bases left in between. Complete variable domain (other parts from reference TRBV2 and TRBJ1-2): EPEVTQTPSHQVTQMGQEVILRCVPISNHLYFYWYRQILGQKVEFLVSFYNNEISEKSEIFDDQFSVERPDGSNFTLKIRSTKLEDSAMYFCASSTQGTLYGYTFGSGTRLTVV.

Written as DNA, the CDR3 is TGTGCCAGCAGTCAATCGACAGGGGGCAACTACGAGCAGTACTTC. Amino acids: CASSQSTGGNYEQYF. V and J are TRBV6-5 and TRBJ2-7, with 10 bases fitting TRBD1. CDR1 and CDR2 (germline): MNHEY, SVGAGI. V dropped 5 bases and J dropped 3; count of bases not matched to a gene: 7. The CDR3 totals 15 residues.